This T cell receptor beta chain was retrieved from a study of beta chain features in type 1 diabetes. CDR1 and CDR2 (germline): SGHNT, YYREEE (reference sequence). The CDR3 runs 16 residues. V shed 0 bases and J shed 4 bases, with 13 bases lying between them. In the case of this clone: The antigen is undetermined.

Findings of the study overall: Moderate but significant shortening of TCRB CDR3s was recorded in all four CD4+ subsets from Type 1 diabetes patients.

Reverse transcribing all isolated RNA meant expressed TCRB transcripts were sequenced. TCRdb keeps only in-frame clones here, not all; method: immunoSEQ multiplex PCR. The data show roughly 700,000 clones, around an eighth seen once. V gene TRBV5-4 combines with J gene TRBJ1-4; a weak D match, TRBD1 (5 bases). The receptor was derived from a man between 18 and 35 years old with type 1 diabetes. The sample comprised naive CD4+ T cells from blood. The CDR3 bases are TGTGCCAGCAGCTTGGTTGGGGGTTTAAATAATGAAAAACTGTTTTTT. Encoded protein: CASSLVGGLNNEKLFF.